This T cell receptor beta chain was recorded in a study of metastatic and nonmetastatic thyroid tumors. CDR3 size: 12 residues. Germline CDR1 and CDR2: DFQATT and SNEGSKA (reference sequence). V was trimmed by 7 bases and J by 5 bases, leaving 15 bases between them. Original methodology: The study built a papillary thyroid cancer distant-metastasis classifier from CDR3 differences across clinicopathological groups. TCRdb reprocessed the PCR reads using MiXCR. The V and J calls were determined by TCRdb, not by the authors. The sample consists of 30,000 to 45,000 clones, about 33% of them appearing once. No treatment of any kind had been given to any patient before thyroid surgery.

The TCR comes from a female donor with papillary thyroid cancer or a benign thyroid nodule (not recorded which). Some clones in this sample may be carry-over from other donors' samples. V usage is TRBV20-1 and J usage is TRBJ2-7; TRBD1 is a possible D gene (6 bases). The sequencing sample was made of tumor tissue. In nucleotides, the CDR3 is TGCAGTGTGTCGGAACAGGGCCACGAGCAGTACTTC. Protein sequence: CSVSEQGHEQYF.